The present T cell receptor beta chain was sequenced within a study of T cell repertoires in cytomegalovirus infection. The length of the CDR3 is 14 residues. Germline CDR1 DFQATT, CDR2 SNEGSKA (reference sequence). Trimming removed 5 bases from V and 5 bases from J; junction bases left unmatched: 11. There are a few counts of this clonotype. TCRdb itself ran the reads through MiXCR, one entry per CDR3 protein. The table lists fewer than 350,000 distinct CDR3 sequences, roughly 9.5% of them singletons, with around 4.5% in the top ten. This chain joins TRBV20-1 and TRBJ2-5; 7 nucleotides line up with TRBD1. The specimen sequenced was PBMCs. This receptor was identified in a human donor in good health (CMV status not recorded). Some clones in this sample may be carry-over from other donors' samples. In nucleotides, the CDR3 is TGCAGTGCTCAGGACAGGATGAGAGGGGAGACCCAGTACTTC. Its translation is CSAQDRMRGETQYF.